Below, 32 T cell receptor beta chains from the same sample are listed, as sequenced in a study of T cell changes during pregnancy in multiple sclerosis. Generated by immunoSEQ multiplex PCR, the TCRdb table keeps only in-frame clones and is missing some. The sample holds about 55,000 clones, 93% seen once. The material was CD8+ T cells from peripheral blood mononuclear cells, obtained in the second trimester of pregnancy. These receptors all stem from a female donor with multiple sclerosis, enrolled in a pregnancy study.

This chain joins TRBV2 and TRBJ2-7, with TRBD2 identical over 9 bases. Germline assignment: CDR1 SNHLY and CDR2 FYNNEI. There are 16 residues in the CDR3. Trimming cost V 0 bases and J 2 bases; bases outside gene matches: 5. CDR3 in DNA: TGTGCCAGCAGTGAAGCGAAAGCGGGAGGAACCTACGAGCAGTACTTC. Translation gives CASSEAKAGGTYEQYF. Together with reference TRBV2 and TRBJ2-7, the CDR3 gives the full variable domain: EPEVTQTPSHQVTQMGQEVILRCVPISNHLYFYWYRQILGQKVEFLVSFYNNEISEKSEIFDDQFSVERPDGSNFTLKIRSTKLEDSAMYFCASSEAKAGGTYEQYFGPGTRLTVT.

V and J are TRBV6-5 and TRBJ1-1; 8 bases are shared with TRBD1. The CDR3 length is 14 residues. The germline V gene has CDR1 MNHEY and CDR2 SVGAGI. V gave up 5 bases and J gave up 1 base; unmatched junction bases: 3. The CDR3 DNA is TGTGCCAGCAGTATTGGACAGGGGAACACTGAAGCTTTCTTT. Translated: CASSIGQGNTEAFF.

V is TRBV9 and J is TRBJ1-2; a possible D gene is TRBD1 (5 bases). Trimming took 3 bases from V and 5 from J, leaving 17 bases between them. CDR3 length: 15 residues. The V gene's germline CDR1 is SGDLS and CDR2 YYNGEE. The CDR3 is CASSGGGGSTYGYTF. CDR3 coding DNA: TGTGCCAGCAGCGGGGGGGGAGGCAGCACGTATGGCTACACCTTC.

This clone was seen just once. The gene calls are TRBV7-6 and TRBJ1-1, with D possibly matching TRBD1 (6 bases). Germline V gives CDR1 SGHVS, CDR2 FNYEAQ. V was pared by 0 bases and J by 4 bases, with 12 bases between. The CDR3 runs to 15 residues. CDR3 bases: TGTGCCAGCAGCTTAGCGCAAACAGGGAGCACTGAAGCTTTCTTT. It is translated as CASSLAQTGSTEAFF.

The chain recombines TRBV7-2 with TRBJ2-1; 8 bases align to TRBD1. The length of the CDR3 is 15 residues. The J segment lost 8 bases and the V segment lost 1 base, leaving 7 bases of the junction unmatched. The germline V gene has CDR1 SGHTA and CDR2 FQGNSA. This CDR3 reads CASSLGTGSGDEQFF. CDR3 sequence (DNA): TGTGCCAGCAGCTTAGGGACAGGGTCGGGGGATGAGCAGTTCTTC.

The J gene is TRBJ1-3, the V gene TRBV28; D is ambiguous. The germline CDR1 and CDR2 sequences are MDHEN and SYDVKM. Between the trimmed V and J ends, which lost 3 bases and 0 bases, there was a span of 15 bases. The CDR3 has 17 amino acids. CDR3: CASSFGDPGISGNTIYF. In DNA form, the CDR3 reads TGTGCCAGCAGTTTTGGTGACCCAGGCATCTCTGGAAACACCATATATTTT.

This chain joins TRBV11-3 and TRBJ2-3; TRBD2 might be the D (5 bases). The CDR3 sequence is 13 residues long. In germline, CDR1 is SGHNT, CDR2 YENEEA. Trimming pared 5 bases from V and 1 base from J, leaving 7 bases between. CDR3 nucleotides: TGTGCCAGCAGCCCGCGGGGCACAGATACGCAGTATTTT. Translated, it gives CASSPRGTDTQYF.

The V call is TRBV27, the J call TRBJ2-7; the match to TRBD1 covers 7 bases. CDR1 is MNHEY and CDR2 is SMNVEV in the germline V gene (reference sequence). The ends lost 3 bases at V and 6 bases at J; junction bases unmatched: 5. The CDR3 loop spans 13 amino acids. The CDR3 spells CASSFTGESEQYF. Written as DNA, the CDR3 is TGTGCCAGCAGTTTCACAGGGGAGTCCGAGCAGTACTTC.

The chain joins TRBV7-7 to TRBJ2-6; D is undetermined. The germline gives CDR1 SSHAT, CDR2 FNYEAQ (reference sequence). The ends were cut back, 5 bases at V and 5 bases at J, with 22 bases in the middle. CDR3 length: 18 amino acids. The CDR3 here is CASSPDPVPQSRANVLTF. CDR3 nucleotides: TGTGCCAGCAGCCCAGATCCAGTGCCACAAAGTCGGGCCAACGTCCTGACTTTC.

The chain joins TRBV13 to TRBJ1-1; 7 positions match TRBD1. This CDR3 spans 14 amino acids. Germline V gene sequence: CDR1 PRHDT, CDR2 FYEKMQ (reference sequence). Trimming removed 4 bases from V and 7 bases from J; junction bases left unmatched: 9. The CDR3: CASSSDRAVSEAFF. CDR3 DNA: TGTGCCAGCAGCTCCGACAGGGCTGTCAGTGAAGCTTTCTTT.

The chain uses TRBV6-1 and TRBJ2-3; TRBD2 is a possible D gene (5 bases). This CDR3 is 15 amino acids long. Trimming removed 0 bases at V and 5 bases at J, with 12 bases between. The germline V gene encodes CDR1 MNHNS and CDR2 SASEGT. CDR3 bases: TGTGCCAGCAGTGAAGCCGGCACTAGGAGAGATACGCAGTATTTT. As protein: CASSEAGTRRDTQYF.

The chain combines TRBV27 with TRBJ2-7; 8 bases align to TRBD1. The germline V gene encodes CDR1 MNHEY and CDR2 SMNVEV (reference sequence). J was trimmed by 4 bases and V by 4 bases; bases with no gene match: 6. CDR3 size: 14 residues. The CDR3: CASSSRDRTYEQYF. CDR3 bases: TGTGCCAGCAGTTCCCGGGACAGGACTTACGAGCAGTACTTC.

J is TRBJ1-1 and V is TRBV29-1; D not certain. Trimming took off 4 bases at V and 10 bases at J, with 7 bases between the two ends. The CDR3 extends over 9 amino acids. In germline, CDR1 is SQVTM, CDR2 ANQGSEA. As DNA, the CDR3 is TGCAGCGTTGGGGCAGGAGCTTTCTTT. Protein sequence: CSVGAGAFF.

The V and J genes are TRBV15 and TRBJ2-7; D gene uncertain. Germline V gene sequence: CDR1 LNHNV, CDR2 YYDKDF (reference sequence). The V end lost 5 bases, the J end lost 2 bases, and 19 bases lay between the germline ends. This CDR3 comprises 16 residues. This CDR3 is CATSSPSATDPYEQYF. CDR3 nucleotides: TGTGCCACCAGCTCCCCCAGCGCGACGGATCCCTACGAGCAGTACTTC. The variable domain in full, with the rest retrieved from reference TRBV15 and TRBJ2-7, is DAMVIQNPRYQVTQFGKPVTLSCSQTLNHNVMYWYQQKSSQAPKLLFHYYDKDFNNEADTPDNFQSRRPNTSFCFLDIRSPGLGDTAMYLCATSSPSATDPYEQYFGPGTRLTVT.

V usage is TRBV5-1 and J usage is TRBJ2-1; D uncertain. The length of the CDR3 is 12 residues. V was clipped by 2 bases and J by 3 bases, with 3 bases between them. Germline loops: CDR1 SGHRS, CDR2 YFSETQ. CDR3 sequence: CASSLYYNEQFF. CDR3 in DNA: TGCGCCAGCAGCTTATACTACAATGAGCAGTTCTTC.

The rearrangement links TRBV6-5 to TRBJ1-5, with D perhaps TRBD1 (5 bases). The germline CDR1 and CDR2 sequences are MNHEY and SVGAGI. Trimming took 6 bases from V and 5 from J, leaving 11 bases between them. CDR3 size: 13 residues. The DNA for the CDR3 is TGTGCCAGCAGCGGGGGTCCGGATCAGCCCCAGCATTTT. Amino acids: CASSGGPDQPQHF.

CDR3 protein: CASSKGTVYGYTF. The CDR3 nucleotides are TGTGCCAGTAGTAAGGGGACAGTCTATGGCTACACCTTC. This chain links TRBV19 with TRBJ1-2; TRBD1 matches at 7 bases. V lost 4 bases and J lost 4; bases outside the gene matches: 3. The germline V gene encodes CDR1 LNHDA and CDR2 SQIVND (reference sequence). This CDR3 region has 13 residues.

The chain links TRBV29-1 to TRBJ2-7; 7 bases are shared with TRBD1. Germline lookup yields CDR1 SQVTM and CDR2 ANQGSEA. This CDR3 contains 14 residues. V dropped 5 bases and J dropped 3; count of bases not matched to a gene: 10. In DNA form, the CDR3 reads TGCAGCGTTTCGATTCGGGACAGACGCTACGAGCAGTACTTC. Protein: CSVSIRDRRYEQYF.

This rearrangement joins TRBV7-9 to TRBJ2-7; weak D call: TRBD1 (5 bases). Germline CDR1 SEHNR, CDR2 FQNEAQ (reference sequence). The CDR3 sequence is 14 residues long. V shed 5 bases and J shed 0 bases, with 11 bases lying between them. Here the CDR3 reads CASSPSGASYEQYF. DNA for the CDR3: TGTGCCAGCAGCCCGTCTGGGGCCTCCTACGAGCAGTACTTC.

V is TRBV28 and J is TRBJ2-1; 12 positions agree with TRBD2. The CDR3 runs 15 residues. Per germline, CDR1 MDHEN and CDR2 SYDVKM. The ends lost 5 bases at V and 9 bases at J; junction bases unmatched: 8. CDR3 region: CASSLKTSGSIEQFF. The CDR3, as DNA: TGTGCCAGCAGTCTTAAGACTAGCGGGAGCATTGAGCAGTTCTTC.

The chain has TRBV2 and TRBJ1-2; D is unresolved. This CDR3 is 17 amino acids long. Germline-derived CDR1 and CDR2 are SNHLY and FYNNEI. V was trimmed by 5 bases and J by 1 base, leaving 20 bases between them. CDR3 DNA: TGTGCCAGCAGTCCCGATGTTGAGGGCTTGTTTAACTATGGCTACACCTTC. Its translation: CASSPDVEGLFNYGYTF.

The CDR3 spells CASSLIGGPLSYEQYF. Written as DNA, the CDR3 is TGTGCCAGCAGCTTAATCGGGGGGCCCCTCTCCTACGAGCAGTACTTC. The chain recombines TRBV7-6 with TRBJ2-7, with D tentatively TRBD2 (7 bases). The CDR3 extends over 16 amino acids. Trimming shortened V by 2 bases and J by 0 bases, and 14 bases separated the two germline ends. CDR1 is SGHVS and CDR2 is FNYEAQ in the germline V gene.

J is TRBJ2-5 and V is TRBV4-1; a possible D gene is TRBD2 (6 bases). There are 15 residues in the CDR3. V lost 4 bases and J 4 bases, leaving 16 bases between the germline ends. Germline lookup yields CDR1 MGHRA and CDR2 YSYEKL. The CDR3 coding sequence is TGCGCCAGCAGCCCCTCCCCGACTAGAGGAGAGACCCAGTACTTC. Its translation: CASSPSPTRGETQYF.

This chain joins TRBV5-1 and TRBJ1-2; 7 bases are a match to TRBD1. This CDR3 is 16 amino acids long. Trimming at V came to 3 bases and at J to 4 bases, leaving 12 bases not matched to a gene. Germline V CDR1 and CDR2: SGHRS, YFSETQ. CDR3 in amino acids: CASSWSGGTDFYGYTF. The CDR3 DNA is TGCGCCAGCAGCTGGTCAGGGGGTACGGACTTCTATGGCTACACCTTC.

The chain uses TRBV28 and TRBJ1-4; TRBD1 matches at 9 bases. The CDR3 runs 19 residues. The germline CDR1 and CDR2 sequences are MDHEN and SYDVKM. V was clipped by 3 bases and J by 6 bases; unmatched bases: 17. The CDR3 DNA is TGTGCCAGCAGTTTCCCTCCGGGACAGGGAACGGAGGGTTATGAAAAACTGTTTTTT. Amino acids: CASSFPPGQGTEGYEKLFF.

This sequence joins TRBV19 and TRBJ1-4; D not certain. The CDR3 has 11 amino acids. V was trimmed by 4 bases and J by 12 bases, leaving 9 bases between them. Germline CDR1 LNHDA, CDR2 SQIVND (reference sequence). The CDR3 nucleotides read TGTGCCAGTAGTACACCCGAGGAACTGTTTTTT. This encodes CASSTPEELFF.

The chain couples TRBV30 to TRBJ1-1; 10 bases agree with TRBD1. Germline CDR1 reads GTSNPN; CDR2 reads SVGIG (reference sequence). This CDR3 spans 12 amino acids. With 7 bases clipped from V and 10 bases from J, the junction kept 9 bases outside the gene matches. CDR3 in amino acids: CAFGTGAAGAFF. CDR3 DNA: TGTGCCTTCGGGACAGGGGCGGCGGGAGCTTTCTTT. Variable domain in full (rest from reference TRBV30 and TRBJ1-1): SQTIHQWPATLVQPVGSPLSLECTVEGTSNPNLYWYRQAAGRGLQLLFYSVGIGQISSEVPQNLSASRPQDRQFILSSKKLLLSDSGFYLCAFGTGAAGAFFGQGTRLTVV.

The sample holds one count of this clone. The rearrangement uses TRBV27 and TRBJ2-7, with 7 bases identical to TRBD2. With V trimmed by 5 bases and J by 6 bases, 13 bases remained unmatched. This CDR3 contains 15 residues. CDR1 and CDR2 from the germline V gene are MNHEY and SMNVEV (reference sequence). This CDR3 is CASSETAGLWGEQYF. CDR3 nucleotide sequence: TGTGCCAGCAGTGAAACAGCGGGACTCTGGGGCGAGCAGTACTTC.

V usage is TRBV10-1 and J usage is TRBJ2-3, with 13 bases lining up with TRBD2. Germline V CDR1 and CDR2: WNHNN, SYGVQD (reference sequence). Trimming removed 3 bases from V and 3 bases from J; junction bases left unmatched: 6. CDR3 size: 17 residues. The CDR3 loop is CASSDLGLAGETDTQYF. CDR3 bases: TGCGCCAGCAGTGACCTAGGACTAGCGGGAGAAACAGATACGCAGTATTTT.

This clone was seen once. The chain couples TRBV4-3 to TRBJ1-4; the D is unclear. The V end lost 0 bases, the J end lost 13 bases, and 18 bases lay between the germline ends. The length of the CDR3 is 15 residues. Per the germline V gene, CDR1 is LGHNA and CDR2 is YSLEER. The CDR3 DNA reads TGCGCCAGCAGCCAAGATTCGGTGGCGGTGGAGGGACTGTTTTTT. It codes for CASSQDSVAVEGLFF.

The chain couples TRBV27 to TRBJ2-7; D gene ambiguous. V was cut by 5 bases and J by 3 bases, with 11 bases left in between. The V gene's germline CDR1 is MNHEY and CDR2 SMNVEV (reference sequence). There are 13 residues in the CDR3. CDR3 region: CASSPPPLYEQYF. CDR3 DNA sequence: TGTGCCAGCAGTCCTCCTCCCCTCTACGAGCAGTACTTC.

The gene calls are TRBV7-8 and TRBJ1-4; no definite D call. The CDR3 extends over 16 amino acids. Germline V gives CDR1 SGHVS, CDR2 FQNEAQ. The V end was cut by 0 bases, the J end by 3 bases, with 11 bases between. CDR3 amino acids: CASSLAPRGANEKLFF. DNA for the CDR3: TGTGCCAGCAGCTTAGCCCCCCGGGGAGCTAATGAAAAACTGTTTTTT.